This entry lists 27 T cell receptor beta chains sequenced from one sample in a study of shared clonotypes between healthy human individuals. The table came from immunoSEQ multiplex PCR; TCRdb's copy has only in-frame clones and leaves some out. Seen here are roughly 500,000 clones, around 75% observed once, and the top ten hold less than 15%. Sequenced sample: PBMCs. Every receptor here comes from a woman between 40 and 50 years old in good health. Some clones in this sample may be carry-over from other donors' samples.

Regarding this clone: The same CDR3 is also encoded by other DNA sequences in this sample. The CDR3 reads CASSLLTVNTEAFF. The CDR3, as DNA: TGTGCCAGCAGCTTATTGACCGTGAACACTGAAGCTTTCTTT. V and J are TRBV7-9 and TRBJ1-1, with D hard to call. V lost 2 bases and J 0 bases, leaving 7 bases between the germline ends. The length of the CDR3 is 14 residues. CDR1 and CDR2 (germline): SEHNR, FQNEAQ (reference sequence).

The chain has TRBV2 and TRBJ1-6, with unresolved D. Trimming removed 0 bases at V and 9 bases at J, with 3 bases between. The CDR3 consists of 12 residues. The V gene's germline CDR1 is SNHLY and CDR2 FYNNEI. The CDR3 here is CASSEAGSPLHF. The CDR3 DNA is TGTGCCAGCAGTGAAGCGGGTTCACCCCTCCACTTT.

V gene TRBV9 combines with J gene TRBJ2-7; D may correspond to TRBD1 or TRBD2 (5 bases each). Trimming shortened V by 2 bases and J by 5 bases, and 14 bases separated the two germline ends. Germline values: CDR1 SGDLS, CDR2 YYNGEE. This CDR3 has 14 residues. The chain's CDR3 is CASSVRGEPHEQYF. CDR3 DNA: TGTGCCAGCAGCGTTAGAGGGGAGCCCCACGAGCAGTACTTC.

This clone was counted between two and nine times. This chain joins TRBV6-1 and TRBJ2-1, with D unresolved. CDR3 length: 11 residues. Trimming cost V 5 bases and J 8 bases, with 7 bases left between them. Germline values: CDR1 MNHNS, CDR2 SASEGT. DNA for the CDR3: TGTGCCAGCAGTCTTTCCTATGAGCAGTTCTTC. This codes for CASSLSYEQFF.

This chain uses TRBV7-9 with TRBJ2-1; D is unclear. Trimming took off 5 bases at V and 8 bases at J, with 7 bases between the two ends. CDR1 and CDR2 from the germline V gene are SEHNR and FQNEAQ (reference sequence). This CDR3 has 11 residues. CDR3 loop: CASSIRYEQFF. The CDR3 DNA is TGTGCCAGCAGCATCAGATATGAGCAGTTCTTC.

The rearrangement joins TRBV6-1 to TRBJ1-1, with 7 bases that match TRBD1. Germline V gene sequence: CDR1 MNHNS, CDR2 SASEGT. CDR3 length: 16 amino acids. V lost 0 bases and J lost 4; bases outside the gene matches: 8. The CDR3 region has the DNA TGTGCCAGCAGTGAAGCTCCCAGGGGGGTTGGCACTGAAGCTTTCTTT. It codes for CASSEAPRGVGTEAFF.

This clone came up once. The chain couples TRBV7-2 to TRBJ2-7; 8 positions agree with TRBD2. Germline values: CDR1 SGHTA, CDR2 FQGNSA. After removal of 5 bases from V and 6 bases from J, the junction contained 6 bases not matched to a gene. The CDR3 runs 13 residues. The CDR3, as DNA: TGTGCCAGCAGCCCAGCTAGCGGGTCCGAGCAGTACTTC. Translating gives CASSPASGSEQYF.

The CDR3: CASSQEGTDTQYF. The CDR3 DNA follows: TGTGCCAGCAGCCAAGAAGGGACAGATACGCAGTATTTT. The chain uses TRBV4-2 and TRBJ2-3; no firm D call. V lost 0 bases, J lost 3 bases, and 4 bases lay in between. The CDR3 is 13 amino acids. From germline, CDR1 is LGHNA and CDR2 YNFKEQ.

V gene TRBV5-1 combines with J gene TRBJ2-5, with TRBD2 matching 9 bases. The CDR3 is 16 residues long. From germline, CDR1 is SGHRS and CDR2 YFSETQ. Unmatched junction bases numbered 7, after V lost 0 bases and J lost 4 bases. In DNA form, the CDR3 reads TGCGCCAGCAGCTTGGAGGCTAGCGGGATGGGAGAGACCCAGTACTTC. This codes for CASSLEASGMGETQYF.

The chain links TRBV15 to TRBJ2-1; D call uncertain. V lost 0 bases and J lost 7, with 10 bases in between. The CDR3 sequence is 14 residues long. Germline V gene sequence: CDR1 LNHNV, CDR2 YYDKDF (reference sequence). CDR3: CATSRDLGPNEQFF. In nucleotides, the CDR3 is TGTGCCACCAGCAGAGATCTGGGCCCGAATGAGCAGTTCTTC.

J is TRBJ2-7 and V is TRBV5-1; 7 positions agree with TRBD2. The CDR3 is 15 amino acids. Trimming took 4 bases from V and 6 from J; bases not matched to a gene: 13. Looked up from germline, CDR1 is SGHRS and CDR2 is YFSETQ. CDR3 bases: TGCGCCAGCAGCCCGGATGGCGGGAGAGCCCCCGAGCAGTACTTC. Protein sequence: CASSPDGGRAPEQYF. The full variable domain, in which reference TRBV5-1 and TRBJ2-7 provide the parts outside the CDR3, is KAGVTQTPRYLIKTRGQQVTLSCSPISGHRSVSWYQQTPGQGLQFLFEYFSETQRNKGNFPGRFSGRQFSNSRSEMNVSTLELGDSALYLCASSPDGGRAPEQYFGPGTRLTVT.

CDR3 nucleotide sequence: TGTGCCACCAGCAGAGATCGGGCTAGCGGGAGGGATGAGCAGTTCTTC. Translation gives CATSRDRASGRDEQFF. The rearrangement joins TRBV15 to TRBJ2-1, with 12 positions matching TRBD2. Looked up from germline, CDR1 is LNHNV and CDR2 is YYDKDF (reference sequence). The CDR3 loop spans 16 amino acids. V was clipped by 0 bases and J by 8 bases; unmatched bases: 5.

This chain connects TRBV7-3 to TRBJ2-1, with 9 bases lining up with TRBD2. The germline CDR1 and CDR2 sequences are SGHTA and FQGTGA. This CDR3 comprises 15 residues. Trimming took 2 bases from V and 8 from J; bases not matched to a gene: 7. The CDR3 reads CASSLSLAGAHEQFF. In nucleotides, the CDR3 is TGTGCCAGCAGCTTATCATTAGCGGGAGCTCATGAGCAGTTCTTC.

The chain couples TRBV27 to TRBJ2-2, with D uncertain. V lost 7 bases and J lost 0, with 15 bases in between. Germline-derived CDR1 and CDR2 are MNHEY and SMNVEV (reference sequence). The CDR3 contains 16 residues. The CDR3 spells CASTHFLVSNTGELFF. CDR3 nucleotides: TGTGCCAGCACTCACTTTTTGGTCTCGAACACCGGGGAGCTGTTTTTT.

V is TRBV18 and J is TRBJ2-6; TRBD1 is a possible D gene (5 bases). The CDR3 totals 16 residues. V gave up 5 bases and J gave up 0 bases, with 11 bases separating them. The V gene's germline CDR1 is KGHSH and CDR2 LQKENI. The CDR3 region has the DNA TGTGCCAGCTCAACTTCAGGGAACTCTGGGGCCAACGTCCTGACTTTC. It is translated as CASSTSGNSGANVLTF. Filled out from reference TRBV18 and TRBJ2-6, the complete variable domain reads NAGVMQNPRHLVRRRGQEARLRCSPMKGHSHVYWYRQLPEEGLKFMVYLQKENIIDESGMPKERFSAEFPKEGPSILRIQQVVRGDSAAYFCASSTSGNSGANVLTFGAGSRLTVL.

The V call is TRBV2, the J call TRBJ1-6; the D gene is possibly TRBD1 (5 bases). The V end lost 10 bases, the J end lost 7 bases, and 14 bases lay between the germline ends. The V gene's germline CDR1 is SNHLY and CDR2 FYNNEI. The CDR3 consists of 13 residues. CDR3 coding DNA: TGTGCCACGCGGGAGGGACCGAATTCACCCCTCCACTTT. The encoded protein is CATREGPNSPLHF.

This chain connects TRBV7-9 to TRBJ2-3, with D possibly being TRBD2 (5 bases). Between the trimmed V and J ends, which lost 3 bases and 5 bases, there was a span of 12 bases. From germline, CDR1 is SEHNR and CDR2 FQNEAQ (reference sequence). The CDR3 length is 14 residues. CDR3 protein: CASSFGDMGDTQYF. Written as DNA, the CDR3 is TGTGCCAGCAGCTTCGGGGATATGGGAGATACGCAGTATTTT. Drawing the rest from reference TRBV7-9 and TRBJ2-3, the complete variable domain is DTGVSQNPRHKITKRGQNVTFRCDPISEHNRLYWYRQTLGQGPEFLTYFQNEAQLEKSRLLSDRFSAERPKGSFSTLEIQRTEQGDSAMYLCASSFGDMGDTQYFGPGTRLTVL.

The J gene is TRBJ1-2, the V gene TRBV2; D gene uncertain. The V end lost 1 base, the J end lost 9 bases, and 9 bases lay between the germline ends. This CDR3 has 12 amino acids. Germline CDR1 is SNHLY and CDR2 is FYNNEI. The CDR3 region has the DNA TGTGCCAGCAGTGAAGGCCCTGGGCGCTACACCTTC. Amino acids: CASSEGPGRYTF.

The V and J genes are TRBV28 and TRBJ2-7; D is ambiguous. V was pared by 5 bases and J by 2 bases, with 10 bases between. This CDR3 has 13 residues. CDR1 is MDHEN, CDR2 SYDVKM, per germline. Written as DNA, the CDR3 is TGTGCCAGCAGTCCAACTATGCCCTACGAGCAGTACTTC. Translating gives CASSPTMPYEQYF.

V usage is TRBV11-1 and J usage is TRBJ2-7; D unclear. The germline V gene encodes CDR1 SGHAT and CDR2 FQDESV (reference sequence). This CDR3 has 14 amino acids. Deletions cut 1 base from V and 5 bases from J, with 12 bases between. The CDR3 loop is CASSLVYRPHEQYF. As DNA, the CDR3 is TGTGCCAGCAGCTTAGTTTACAGACCCCACGAGCAGTACTTC. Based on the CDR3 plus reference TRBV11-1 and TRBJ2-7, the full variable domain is EAEVAQSPRYKITEKSQAVAFWCDPISGHATLYWYRQILGQGPELLVQFQDESVVDDSQLPKDRFSAERLKGVDSTLKIQPAELGDSAMYLCASSLVYRPHEQYFGPGTRLTVT.

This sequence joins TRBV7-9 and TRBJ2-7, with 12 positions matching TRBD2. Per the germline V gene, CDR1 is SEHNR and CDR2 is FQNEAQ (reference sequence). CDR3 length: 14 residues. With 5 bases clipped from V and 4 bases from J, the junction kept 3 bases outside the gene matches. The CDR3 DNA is TGTGCCAGCAGCCAAGGACTAGCGGGATACGAGCAGTACTTC. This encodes CASSQGLAGYEQYF. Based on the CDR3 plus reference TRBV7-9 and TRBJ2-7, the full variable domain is DTGVSQNPRHKITKRGQNVTFRCDPISEHNRLYWYRQTLGQGPEFLTYFQNEAQLEKSRLLSDRFSAERPKGSFSTLEIQRTEQGDSAMYLCASSQGLAGYEQYFGPGTRLTVT.

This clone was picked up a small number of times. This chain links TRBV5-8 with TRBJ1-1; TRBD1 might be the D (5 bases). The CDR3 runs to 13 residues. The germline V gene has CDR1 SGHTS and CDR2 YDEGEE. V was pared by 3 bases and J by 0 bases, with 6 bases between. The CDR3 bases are TGTGCCAGCAGCTCCAGGGTGAACACTGAAGCTTTCTTT. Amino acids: CASSSRVNTEAFF.

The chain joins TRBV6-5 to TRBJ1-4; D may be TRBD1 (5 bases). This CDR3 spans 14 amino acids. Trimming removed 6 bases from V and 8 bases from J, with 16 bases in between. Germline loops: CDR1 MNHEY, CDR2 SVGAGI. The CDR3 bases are TGTGCCAGCAGCCAGGGTGGCGGGAACGAAAAACTGTTTTTT. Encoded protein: CASSQGGGNEKLFF.

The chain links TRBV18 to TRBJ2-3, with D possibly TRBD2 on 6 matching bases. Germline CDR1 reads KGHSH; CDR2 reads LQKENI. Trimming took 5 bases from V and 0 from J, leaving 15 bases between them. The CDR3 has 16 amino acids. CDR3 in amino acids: CASSTVRDSSTDTQYF. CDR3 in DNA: TGTGCCAGCTCAACCGTCCGGGACTCCAGCACAGATACGCAGTATTTT.

CDR3 amino acids: CASSQGPGGLDEQYF. In DNA form, the CDR3 reads TGTGCCAGTAGCCAAGGTCCCGGGGGCCTTGACGAGCAGTACTTC. The V and J genes are TRBV19 and TRBJ2-7, with D perhaps TRBD1 or TRBD2 (6 bases each). V lost 6 bases and J 5 bases, leaving 20 bases between the germline ends. This CDR3 region has 15 residues. The germline CDR1 and CDR2 sequences are LNHDA and SQIVND (reference sequence).

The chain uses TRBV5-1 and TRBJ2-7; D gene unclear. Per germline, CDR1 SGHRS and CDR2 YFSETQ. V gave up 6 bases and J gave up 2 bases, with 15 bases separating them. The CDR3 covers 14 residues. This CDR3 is CASNASWIPYEQYF. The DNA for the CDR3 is TGCGCCAGCAATGCATCCTGGATCCCCTACGAGCAGTACTTC.

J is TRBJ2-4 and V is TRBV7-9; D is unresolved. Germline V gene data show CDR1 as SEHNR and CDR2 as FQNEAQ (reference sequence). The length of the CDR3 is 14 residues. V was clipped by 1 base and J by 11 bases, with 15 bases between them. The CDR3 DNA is TGTGCCAGCAGCTTAGGCCGATCCCCACAGTTTCAGTACTTC. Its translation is CASSLGRSPQFQYF.